This TCR beta chain was sequenced for a study of cytomegalovirus exposure and HLA in healthy donors. The study, taken as a whole, reports: Donor immune exposure was known only as CMV serostatus.

As concerns this clone: Its antigen is unknown.

CDR3 length equals 15 residues. CDR1 is MNHEY, CDR2 SMNVEV, per germline (reference sequence). With V trimmed by 5 bases and J by 4 bases, 2 bases remained unmatched. The PCR had 60 Vbeta and 13 Jbeta primers. The assay was immunoSEQ multiplex PCR, and TCRdb's table has in-frame clones only and misses some. The sample gives some 200,000 clones, around 81% of which show up once; under 2.5% is in the top ten. V gene TRBV27 combines with J gene TRBJ2-1; TRBD2 matches 13 bases. This receptor was identified in a woman aged 25 to 39 in good health and CMV-seronegative. The sample consisted of PBMCs. The CDR3: CASSVGLAGYNEQFF. CDR3 sequence (DNA): TGTGCCAGCAGTGTGGGACTAGCGGGGTACAATGAGCAGTTCTTC.